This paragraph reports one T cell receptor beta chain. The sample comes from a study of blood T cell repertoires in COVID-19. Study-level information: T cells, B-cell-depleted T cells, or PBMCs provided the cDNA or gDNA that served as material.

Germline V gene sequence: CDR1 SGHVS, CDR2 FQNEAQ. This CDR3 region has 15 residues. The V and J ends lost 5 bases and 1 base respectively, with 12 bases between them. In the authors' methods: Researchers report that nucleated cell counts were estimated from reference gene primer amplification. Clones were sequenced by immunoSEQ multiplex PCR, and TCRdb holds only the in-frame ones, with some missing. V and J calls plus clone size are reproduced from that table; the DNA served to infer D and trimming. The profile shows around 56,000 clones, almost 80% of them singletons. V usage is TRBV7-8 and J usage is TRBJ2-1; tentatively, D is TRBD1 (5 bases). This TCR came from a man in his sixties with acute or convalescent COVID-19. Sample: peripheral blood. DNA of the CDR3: TGTGCCAGCAGCCTCACGACAGATTCCTACAATGAGCAGTTCTTC. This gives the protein CASSLTTDSYNEQFF.